The 22 T cell receptor beta chains reported below all come from one sample, sequenced in a study of ipilimumab plus nivolumab after autologous stem cell transplantation. The repertoire was sequenced with immunoSEQ multiplex PCR; TCRdb's copy has only in-frame clones and lacks some. The table includes approximately 80,000 clones, over 80% detected once. The sample consisted of PBMCs, taken in a trial of ipilimumab plus nivolumab as post-transplant consolidation. These receptors all stem from a male donor with diffuse large B-cell lymphoma.

A remark on this clone: The DNA is left out, because the CDR3 cannot be placed on it with certainty; the CDR3 is given as TCRdb lists it. J is TRBJ2-3 and V is TRBV12-2. TRBV12-2 is designated a pseudogene. The CDR3 is made up of 15 amino acids, end residues included. The CDR3: CASRFWGAGTDTQYF.

The rearrangement uses TRBV6-5 and TRBJ1-4; the D is unclear. The ends were cut back, 6 bases at V and 4 bases at J, with 9 bases in the middle. The V gene's germline CDR1 is MNHEY and CDR2 SVGAGI. CDR3 length: 13 residues. Here the CDR3 reads CASRAALNEKLFF. The DNA of the CDR3 is TGTGCCAGCAGGGCGGCGCTTAATGAAAAACTGTTTTTT.

Here the CDR3 DNA reads TGTGCCAGCAGCCGAGTAGAATCTAGCGGGGGGACGTATACGCAGTATTTT. It translates to CASSRVESSGGTYTQYF. The chain is built from TRBV5-6 and TRBJ2-3; 11 bases line up with TRBD2. The CDR3 runs 17 residues. J lost 7 bases, V lost 4 bases, and 14 bases had no gene match. Looked up from germline, CDR1 is SGHDT and CDR2 is YYEEEE.

The chain has TRBV19 and TRBJ1-3, with unresolved D. V lost 7 bases and J 5 bases, leaving 9 bases between the germline ends. The germline gives CDR1 LNHDA, CDR2 SQIVND (reference sequence). This CDR3 is 12 amino acids long. CDR3 nucleotides: TGTGCCAGTATGATCGCTCGAAACACCATATATTTT. This translates into CASMIARNTIYF.

As DNA, the CDR3 is TGCGCCAGCGGACGAGGGACAGCGTACGAGCAGTACTTC. Encoded protein: CASGRGTAYEQYF. J is TRBJ2-7 and V is TRBV10-2, with 7 nucleotides matching TRBD1. There are 13 residues in the CDR3. Unmatched junction bases numbered 8, after V lost 8 bases and J lost 4 bases. Germline assignment: CDR1 WSHSY and CDR2 SAAADI.

This clone was observed a single time. The chain uses TRBV11-2 and TRBJ2-5; 13 positions match TRBD2. Germline V gene data show CDR1 as SGHAT and CDR2 as FQNNGV. V lost 5 bases and J lost 2; bases outside the gene matches: 2. The CDR3 is 15 residues long. This chain's CDR3 is CASSPGLAGQETQYF. CDR3 in DNA: TGTGCCAGCAGCCCGGGACTAGCGGGGCAAGAGACCCAGTACTTC.

V usage is TRBV7-2 and J usage is TRBJ2-7, with no clear D. Germline values: CDR1 SGHTA, CDR2 FQGNSA. This CDR3 comprises 11 residues. V lost 5 bases, J lost 7 bases, and 9 bases lay in between. The CDR3 loop reads CASSQQREQYF. The CDR3 nucleotides read TGTGCCAGCAGCCAACAGAGGGAGCAGTACTTC.

The genes are TRBV10-2 and TRBJ2-3; 9 bases line up with TRBD1. Looked up from germline, CDR1 is WSHSY and CDR2 is SAAADI. V shed 6 bases and J 4 bases; nucleotides not matched to a gene: 5. This CDR3 comprises 14 residues. The CDR3 loop reads CASRPGTGSDTQYF. Written as DNA, the CDR3 is TGCGCCAGCAGGCCCGGGACAGGGTCAGATACGCAGTATTTT.

This clone was seen a handful of times. This CDR3 reads CASSHVQDNSPLHF. DNA of the CDR3: TGCGCCAGCAGCCACGTACAGGATAATTCACCCCTCCACTTT. The V and J genes are TRBV4-3 and TRBJ1-6; possibly TRBD1 for D (5 bases). Germline assignment: CDR1 LGHNA and CDR2 YSLEER. Deletions cut 3 bases from V and 5 bases from J, with 8 bases between. The CDR3 is made up of 14 amino acids.

The chain links TRBV5-4 to TRBJ1-4; D not resolved. The CDR3 sequence is 14 residues long. V gave up 4 bases and J gave up 5 bases, with 12 bases separating them. CDR1 is SGHNT, CDR2 YYREEE, per germline (reference sequence). The CDR3 DNA is TGTGCCAGCAGCCGAGCGCAATCGAATGAAAAACTGTTTTTT. It yields the protein CASSRAQSNEKLFF.

This chain connects TRBV4-2 to TRBJ2-7, with D hard to call. V was cut by 2 bases and J by 3 bases, with 11 bases left in between. Germline assignment: CDR1 LGHNA and CDR2 YNFKEQ. CDR3 length: 14 residues. CDR3 coding DNA: TGTGCCAGCAGCCAACGTGGACGAAACTACGAGCAGTACTTC. It encodes CASSQRGRNYEQYF.

This rearrangement joins TRBV5-1 to TRBJ1-2, with D perhaps TRBD1 (6 bases). CDR3 length: 12 amino acids. V lost 0 bases, J lost 8 bases, and 8 bases lay in between. Germline V gene lookup returns CDR1 SGHRS and CDR2 YFSETQ. The CDR3 DNA follows: TGCGCCAGCAGCTTGGAAGGGGGAGGCTACACCTTC. Translated, it gives CASSLEGGGYTF.

J is TRBJ2-7 and V is TRBV7-9, with TRBD1 matching 8 bases. J was trimmed by 7 bases and V by 3 bases; bases with no gene match: 17. CDR1 SEHNR and CDR2 FQNEAQ come from the germline V gene (reference sequence). This CDR3 contains 17 residues. The CDR3 sequence: CASSFLTGTGLGEEQYF. In DNA form, the CDR3 reads TGTGCCAGCAGCTTCTTGACCGGGACAGGCCTTGGAGAGGAGCAGTACTTC.

This chain uses TRBV5-5 with TRBJ1-1; D remains ambiguous. This CDR3 has 15 amino acids. Germline CDR1 is SGHKS and CDR2 is YYEKEE (reference sequence). Trimming cost V 4 bases and J 5 bases, with 18 bases left between them. CDR3 sequence: CASSRAVGEKTEAFF. CDR3 coding DNA: TGTGCCAGCAGCCGAGCCGTCGGGGAAAAAACTGAAGCTTTCTTT.

This clone was counted between two and nine times. This chain uses TRBV5-6 with TRBJ1-2, with 11 nucleotides matching TRBD1. V was clipped by 7 bases and J by 0 bases; unmatched bases: 5. Germline CDR1 is SGHDT and CDR2 is YYEEEE. CDR3 length: 15 amino acids. CDR3: CASGRDRGANYGYTF. CDR3 nucleotides: TGTGCCAGCGGAAGGGACAGGGGGGCTAACTATGGCTACACCTTC.

As DNA, the CDR3 is TGTGCCAGCAGTGAAGCGCTGGGGATTGAAGCTTTCTTT. Its protein product is CASSEALGIEAFF. V usage is TRBV2 and J usage is TRBJ1-1; D ambiguous. Germline values: CDR1 SNHLY, CDR2 FYNNEI. The CDR3 contains 13 residues. V was pared by 0 bases and J by 7 bases, with 9 bases between.

The chain recombines TRBV12-5 with TRBJ2-2, with TRBD2 as a possible D gene (5 bases). The germline CDR1 and CDR2 sequences are LGHNT and FRNRAP. The CDR3 covers 17 residues. Trimming took off 1 base at V and 3 bases at J, with 15 bases between the two ends. CDR3 sequence reads: CASGLGGVSRDTGELFF. The CDR3 DNA reads as TGTGCTAGTGGTTTGGGTGGGGTCTCGAGGGACACCGGGGAGCTGTTTTTT. The variable domain in full, with the rest retrieved from reference TRBV12-5 and TRBJ2-2, is DARVTQTPRHKVTEMGQEVTMRCQPILGHNTVFWYRQTMMQGLELLAYFRNRAPLDDSGMPKDRFSAEMPDATLATLKIQPSEPRDSAVYFCASGLGGVSRDTGELFFGEGSRLTVL.

The V gene is TRBV19, the J gene TRBJ2-2, with D hard to call. Germline V lookup: CDR1 LNHDA, CDR2 SQIVND (reference sequence). V dropped 7 bases and J dropped 12 bases, with 21 bases sitting between them. The CDR3 totals 14 residues. The CDR3 loop reads CASNAPPPLAQLFF. The CDR3 bases are TGTGCCAGTAACGCCCCACCCCCCCTCGCGCAGCTGTTTTTT.

This chain uses TRBV9 with TRBJ1-5, with D unclear. The germline gives CDR1 SGDLS, CDR2 YYNGEE. V was pared by 0 bases and J by 9 bases, with 10 bases between. The CDR3 runs 13 residues. Here the CDR3 reads CASSVAETGPQHF. In nucleotides, the CDR3 is TGTGCCAGCAGCGTAGCAGAGACGGGGCCCCAGCATTTT.

This chain's CDR3 is CASSRVIGDNYGYTF. The CDR3 coding sequence is TGTGCCAGCAGCAGGGTTATTGGGGATAACTATGGCTACACCTTC. The V and J genes are TRBV9 and TRBJ1-2; D is unresolved. Germline V gene data show CDR1 as SGDLS and CDR2 as YYNGEE. The CDR3 runs 15 residues. V lost 4 bases to trimming and J lost 1 base, with 14 bases between them.

The J gene is TRBJ1-2, the V gene TRBV6-1; D remains ambiguous. Germline V lookup: CDR1 MNHNS, CDR2 SASEGT. V lost 2 bases and J 4 bases, leaving 14 bases between the germline ends. The CDR3 covers 15 residues. For the CDR3, the DNA is TGTGCCAGCAGTGAATTCGGGGTTTTGCTCTATGGCTACACCTTC. This gives the protein CASSEFGVLLYGYTF.

The chain joins TRBV7-9 to TRBJ2-1; maybe TRBD1 (5 bases). V was trimmed by 5 bases and J by 0 bases, leaving 11 bases between them. Germline-derived CDR1 and CDR2 are SEHNR and FQNEAQ (reference sequence). The CDR3 has 15 amino acids. CDR3 sequence (DNA): TGTGCCAGCAGCCCGGACACCTCCTCCTACAATGAGCAGTTCTTC. This sequence encodes CASSPDTSSYNEQFF.